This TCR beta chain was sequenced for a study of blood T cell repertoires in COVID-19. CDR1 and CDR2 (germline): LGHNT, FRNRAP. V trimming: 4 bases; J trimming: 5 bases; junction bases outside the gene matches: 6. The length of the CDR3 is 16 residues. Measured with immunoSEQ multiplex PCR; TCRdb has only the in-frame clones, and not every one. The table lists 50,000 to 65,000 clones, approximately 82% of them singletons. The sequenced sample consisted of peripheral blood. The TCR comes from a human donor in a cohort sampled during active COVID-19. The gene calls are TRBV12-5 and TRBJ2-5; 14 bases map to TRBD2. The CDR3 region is CASGSGLAGARETQYF. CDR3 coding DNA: TGTGCTAGTGGTTCGGGACTAGCGGGAGCCCGGGAGACCCAGTACTTC. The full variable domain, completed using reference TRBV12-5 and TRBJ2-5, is DARVTQTPRHKVTEMGQEVTMRCQPILGHNTVFWYRQTMMQGLELLAYFRNRAPLDDSGMPKDRFSAEMPDATLATLKIQPSEPRDSAVYFCASGSGLAGARETQYFGPGTRLLVL.